This is a list of T cell receptor beta chains from one sample in a study of T cell repertoires in aging, cancer and after chemotherapy. TCRdb re-analysed the multiplex PCR reads in MiXCR, keeping a single row per CDR3 protein. The sample has about 12,000 distinct CDR3 sequences, 30% to 35% seen once. Sequencing used blood. Receptor source: a human donor in good health. The donor label of this sample is uncertain. Each CDR3 is given with its conserved first and last residue. A D gene is named only where the DNA matches it firmly. A row's size may be missing; if present it is once, few, many or a size class.

TGTGCCAGCAGACCTGGGGAAGGGGACTATGGCTACACCTTC	CASRPGEGDYGYTF	few	-	TRBV6-1	TRBJ1-2
TGCAGTGCTAGATCGACAGGGGGCTTAACTGAAGCTTTCTTT	CSARSTGGLTEAFF	-	TRBD1	TRBV20-1	TRBJ1-1
TGTGCCAGCAGTTGGACTAGCGGGGGGGCGGAGACCCAGTACTTC	CASSWTSGGAETQYF	-	TRBD2	TRBV6-5	TRBJ2-5
TGTGCCAGCAGTGCACAGGGGGGGGGAGGCACTGAAGCTTTCTTT	CASSAQGGGGTEAFF	-	TRBD1	TRBV6-1	TRBJ1-1
TGTGCCAGCAGCTTGTTCCCGACAGGGGGGACGCAGTATTTT	CASSLFPTGGTQYF	-	TRBD1	TRBV7-2	TRBJ2-3
TGTGCCAGCACCTTTCGGGACAGGGGGCCTTACGAGCAGTACTTC	CASTFRDRGPYEQYF	once	TRBD1	TRBV12-3/TRBV12-4	TRBJ2-7
TGTGCCAGCAGTCCCGACCTGACAGGGGGAGAGGGCTACACCTTC	CASSPDLTGGEGYTF	-	TRBD1	TRBV12-3/TRBV12-4	TRBJ1-2
TGTGCCAGCAGCACGGGACTAGCGGGGGACCAAGAGACCCAGTACTTC	CASSTGLAGDQETQYF	few	TRBD2	TRBV12-3/TRBV12-4	TRBJ2-5
TGTGCCAGCAGCTTGAGGGGGTCCTATAATTCACCCCTCCACTTT	CASSLRGSYNSPLHF	-	-	TRBV5-4	TRBJ1-6
TGTGCCACCAGCAGAGATCGCGGCAGACCAACAGATACGCAGTATTTT	CATSRDRGRPTDTQYF	medium-sized	-	TRBV15	TRBJ2-3
TGTGCCAGCAGTTTAGTGCCAGGGGTTGACATTCAGTACTTC	CASSLVPGVDIQYF	-	-	TRBV12-3/TRBV12-4	TRBJ2-4
TGTGCCAGCAGCCGGGGGGCCAGGGGGAACCAAGAGACCCAGTACTTC	CASSRGARGNQETQYF	-	-	TRBV14	TRBJ2-5
TGCAGTGCTAGAGGTCGGAGGGATACGCAGTATTTT	CSARGRRDTQYF	-	-	TRBV20-1	TRBJ2-3
TGTGCCAGTAGTCCCATGGGGGTGGGCAATAAGCCCCAGCATTTT	CASSPMGVGNKPQHF	-	-	TRBV19	TRBJ1-5
TGTGCCAGCAGCCACCCGCGGATAGAGACCCAGTACTTC	CASSHPRIETQYF	-	-	TRBV5-5	TRBJ2-5
TGTGCCAGCAGTCAAGTTAGCGGGGGAGTCAATGAGCAGTTCTTC	CASSQVSGGVNEQFF	medium-sized	TRBD2	TRBV6-5	TRBJ2-1
TGTGCCAGCAGTTACTCGGGTCGTGGGGGGCGGGGGGAGACCCAGTACTTC	CASSYSGRGGRGETQYF	few	-	TRBV6-5	TRBJ2-5
TGCGCCAGCAGCAGGTCTAGTTTTGTCTACAATGAGCAGTTCTTC	CASSRSSFVYNEQFF	few	-	TRBV5-1	TRBJ2-1
TGTGCCATCAGTGAGGGCGGGGATTATGGCTACACCTTC	CAISEGGDYGYTF	-	-	TRBV10-3	TRBJ1-2
TGTGCCAGCAGCCCAGGAGGACAGGTTACAGATTTT	CASSPGGQVTDF	-	TRBD1	TRBV13	TRBJ1-4
TGCAGCGTTGAAGATCCCATGACTAGCGGGGGGGCCACAGATACGCAGTATTTT	CSVEDPMTSGGATDTQYF	-	TRBD2	TRBV29-1	TRBJ2-3
TGTGCCAGCAGTTACGAGGGGTACACTGAAGCTTTCTTT	CASSYEGYTEAFF	-	-	TRBV6-5	TRBJ1-1
TGTGCCAGCAGCTTGGAAGGTGGGACAGGGGGCCTATTAGGCTACACCTTC	CASSLEGGTGGLLGYTF	-	TRBD1	TRBV5-4	TRBJ1-2
TGTGCCAGCAGTGGCTCTTGGGACACACCATCCAAAAACATTCAGTACTTC	CASSGSWDTPSKNIQYF	few	-	TRBV6-1	TRBJ2-4
TGTGCCAGCAGCAGAGCGGGGCGGGGGGGCCTTCAGGAGCAGTTCTTC	CASSRAGRGGLQEQFF	-	TRBD2	TRBV7-6	TRBJ2-1
TGTGCCAGCAGAACCGGAGACCTCTATGGCTACACCTTC	CASRTGDLYGYTF	-	-	TRBV6-6	TRBJ1-2
TGTGCCAGCAGCCTAGACGGGCCTCAGCCCCAGCATTTT	CASSLDGPQPQHF	-	-	TRBV6-2/TRBV6-3	TRBJ1-5
TGTGCCAGCAGTTACTCGAGCGGGGGGCCCCGGGGAGCCCAGTACTTC	CASSYSSGGPRGAQYF	few	TRBD2	TRBV6-5	TRBJ2-5
TGTGCCAGCAGTTCGGCCATTAGCGCCAGGGAAAGACTGTTTTTT	CASSSAISARERLFF	-	-	TRBV27	TRBJ1-4
TGTGCCAGCATTGTCCCCAACGAGATGTATTTT	CASIVPNEMYF	-	-	TRBV6-1	TRBJ2-3
TGTGCCAGCAGCCCTCATTTCATGAACACTGAAGCTTTCTTT	CASSPHFMNTEAFF	-	-	TRBV14	TRBJ1-1
TGTGCCAGCAGCCTGTTTAGCGGGTCCCAAGAGACCCAGTACTTC	CASSLFSGSQETQYF	medium-sized	TRBD2	TRBV7-6	TRBJ2-5
TGTGCCAGTAGTATAGGGCTAGGGCAGGTCTCCTACAATGAGCAGTTCTTC	CASSIGLGQVSYNEQFF	-	-	TRBV19	TRBJ2-1
TGTGCCAGCAGGAAGGACAGGGGAGGCACCGGGGAGCTGTTTTTT	CASRKDRGGTGELFF	few	TRBD1	TRBV14	TRBJ2-2
TGTGCCAGCAGCTTATGGGCAGGGGAAAACACTGAAGCTTTCTTT	CASSLWAGENTEAFF	-	-	TRBV7-2	TRBJ1-1
TGTGCCAGCAGTTCTACAGGCCGTATAGCCAAAAACATTCAGTACTTC	CASSSTGRIAKNIQYF	few	-	TRBV6-5	TRBJ2-4
TGTGCCAGCAGCCCATCCCCCGGCGGGGGGAACTATGGCTACACCTTC	CASSPSPGGGNYGYTF	-	-	TRBV7-6	TRBJ1-2
TGCAGTGCTAGAGATGCCCAGTATAATTCACCCCTCCACTTT	CSARDAQYNSPLHF	-	-	TRBV20-1	TRBJ1-6
TGTGCCAGCAGCCCAGTCAACTATGGCTACACCTTC	CASSPVNYGYTF	few	-	TRBV7-9	TRBJ1-2
TGCAGTGCAAGACTAGCGGGGGGTAGGGAGCTGTTTTTT	CSARLAGGRELFF	-	TRBD2	TRBV20-1	TRBJ2-2
TGTGCCACCAGCAGAGATAGAGGGACTAGCTACAATGAGCAGTTCTTC	CATSRDRGTSYNEQFF	-	TRBD2	TRBV15	TRBJ2-1
TGTGCCAGTAGTACTGGGGAGGACTATGGCTACACCTTC	CASSTGEDYGYTF	-	-	TRBV19	TRBJ1-2
TGTGCCAGCAGCCCTATAAGGGGCTACGAGCAGTACTTC	CASSPIRGYEQYF	-	-	TRBV14	TRBJ2-7
TGTGCCAGCAGTCCCGGGGAGGCCCCGAAAGGGGAACTGTTTTTT	CASSPGEAPKGELFF	-	-	TRBV6-6	TRBJ1-4
TGTGCCAGCAGACGTGGACCCAATGAGCAGTTCTTC	CASRRGPNEQFF	-	-	TRBV6-5	TRBJ2-1
TGTGCCAGCAGTTACCGGACAGGGGGAACGGAATCACCCCTCCACTTT	CASSYRTGGTESPLHF	-	TRBD1	TRBV6-6	TRBJ1-6